This entry describes one TCR beta chain. No antigen is known for it. Sequencing of the DNA from cultured CD4+ T cells was carried out with the Oncomine TCR Beta short-read assay. TCRdb ran MiXCR on the PCR reads and lists one entry per CDR3 protein. The table shows some 17,000 distinct CDR3 sequences, with about 42% occurring only once. The sample belongs to a study of vaccination and CD4 T cells after COVID-19. The overall study: Control cultures received a CEFX pool, an HIV-1 Nef pool, or no peptide.

Treatment denoted: approximately 9-day PBMC culture with coronavirus spike peptide pools or control peptides (ViraFEST assay). In the ViraFEST assay, peptide-pool expansion preceded TCR sequencing of expanded clonotypes. General study results and limits: For convalescent patients, a median around 90% of reactive clones surfaced exclusively after vaccination.

The CDR3 loop spans 13 amino acids. V was pared by 4 bases and J by 4 bases, with 11 bases between. The germline CDR1 and CDR2 sequences are SGHNT and YENEEA. The chain couples TRBV11-3 to TRBJ2-7; D is unresolved. The receptor was derived from a human donor who received a COVID-19 vaccine. The material sequenced was CD4+ T cells from blood, cultured in vitro, taken before SARS-CoV-2 vaccination. CDR3 loop: CASSSPAGYEQYF. CDR3 DNA: TGTGCCAGCAGCTCCCCGGCCGGGTACGAGCAGTACTTC.